This T cell receptor beta chain stems from a study of CD8 T cells in ankylosing spondylitis (dated by TCRdb to about 2017). About the investigation overall: The study profiled T cell receptor beta repertoires in healthy donors and ankylosing spondylitis patients to find disease-linked TCR variants. The whole study cohort included some 100 healthy donors and 20 to 30 ankylosing spondylitis patients. Peripheral blood was sampled, and synovial fluid was also collected from ankylosing spondylitis patients. On the study overall, not on this receptor specifically: The disease-linked clones were reported as significantly enriched in matched synovial fluid samples from ankylosing spondylitis patients. Some of the motif variants had been reported before in the synovial fluid and blood of reactive arthritis patients, a finding that suggests common disease-initiation mechanisms. The disease-linked clones showed a CD8+ phenotype and occurred at relatively low frequencies in peripheral blood. Blood from ankylosing spondylitis patients appeared to be characterized by a TCR beta motif made up of several highly homologous amino acid variants.

This clonotype was seen repeatedly, ten times or more. Its antigen is currently not known. No quality values exist for individual bases; no much larger clone is one base distant. Instrument used: Illumina HiSeq 2500. TCR beta libraries were prepared by quantitative 5'-RACE with molecular barcodes. The published analysis was carried out like this. A new computational method, built on a probabilistic model of VDJ rearrangement, was used to identify disease-linked TCR variants. TCRdb reran the public reads through fastp at Q25 and MiXCR, keeping productive beta chains. Entries are consolidated by CDR3 protein sequence, retaining the most common genes and DNA. The authors' filters were not applied to this entry. Present in this sample are 250,000 to 400,000 distinct CDR3 sequences, about 9.9% of which were seen just once. Around 8.4% of the sample rests with the top ten. Clipping removes 5 bases from V and 5 bases from J, with 10 as the unmatched junction base count. The CDR3 goes from the cysteine to the phenylalanine over 15 residues. Only CDR3 DNA remains: 45 bases, in frame from the first base.

The sequence links TRBV12-3 or TRBV12-4 to TRBJ2-7; 9 junctional bases match TRBD1. The clonotype was recovered from a female donor with ankylosing spondylitis or in good health (not recorded which). Input material: blood, either unsorted or a sorted T cell fraction (not recorded which). The CDR3 has the sequence CASSPPGQGAHEQYF. The sequence in DNA is TGTGCCAGCAGTCCTCCGGGACAGGGCGCCCACGAGCAGTACTTC.